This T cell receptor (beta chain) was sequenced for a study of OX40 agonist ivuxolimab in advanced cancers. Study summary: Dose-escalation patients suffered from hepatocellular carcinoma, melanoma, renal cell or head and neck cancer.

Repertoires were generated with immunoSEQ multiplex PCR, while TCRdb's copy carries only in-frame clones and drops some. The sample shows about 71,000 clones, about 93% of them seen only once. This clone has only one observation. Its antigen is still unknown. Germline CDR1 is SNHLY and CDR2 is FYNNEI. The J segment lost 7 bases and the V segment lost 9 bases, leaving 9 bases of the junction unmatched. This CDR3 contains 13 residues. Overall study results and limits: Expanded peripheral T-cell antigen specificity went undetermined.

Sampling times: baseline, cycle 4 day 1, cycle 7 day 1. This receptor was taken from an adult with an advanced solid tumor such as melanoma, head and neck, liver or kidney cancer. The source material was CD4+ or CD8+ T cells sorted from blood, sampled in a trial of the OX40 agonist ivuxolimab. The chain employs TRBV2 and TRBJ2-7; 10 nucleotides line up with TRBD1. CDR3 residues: CARLGQGRREQYF. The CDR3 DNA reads TGTGCCAGATTGGGACAGGGGCGAAGAGAGCAGTACTTC.